The 16 T cell receptor beta chains reported below all come from one sample, sequenced in a study of neurological immune-mediated disorders. TCRdb processed the 5' RACE reads anew with MiXCR; each CDR3 protein has one entry. The top ten hold around 5.5% of the sample, which has under 20,000 distinct CDR3 sequences, roughly 2.6% seen once. The sequenced material came from PBMCs. All receptors come from a woman aged 18-35 years with multiple sclerosis.

This clonotype was counted many times. The V gene is TRBV6-1, the J gene TRBJ1-2; no firm D call. V lost 5 bases, J lost 4 bases, and 11 bases lay in between. This CDR3 comprises 13 residues. The germline gives CDR1 MNHNS, CDR2 SASEGT. This CDR3 is CASSLDGRYGYTF. The CDR3 DNA is TGTGCCAGCAGTTTAGACGGACGCTATGGCTACACCTTC.

This clonotype was detected many times. V gene TRBV27 combines with J gene TRBJ2-1; D is unclear. The length of the CDR3 is 15 residues. Germline CDR1 is MNHEY and CDR2 is SMNVEV (reference sequence). V lost 3 bases to trimming and J lost 0 bases, with 9 bases between them. CDR3 sequence: CASSFVHTSYNEQFF. DNA for the CDR3: TGTGCCAGCAGTTTCGTCCACACCTCCTACAATGAGCAGTTCTTC.

This clonotype was detected a few times. At one end the junction does not follow the germline gene, possibly because of a read error. V gene TRBV6-4 combines with J gene TRBJ1-5; no definite D call. Per the germline V gene, CDR1 is MRHNA and CDR2 is SNTAGT. The CDR3 spans 14 residues. The CDR3 protein is CASSDEAVGQPQNF. For the CDR3, the DNA is TGTGCCAGCAGTGACGAAGCTGTCGGGCAGCCCCAGAATTTT.

This clonotype has at least ten counts. This chain connects TRBV20-1 to TRBJ2-7; D is possibly TRBD2 (7 bases). V was cut by 1 base and J by 5 bases, with 12 bases left in between. The CDR3 extends over 13 amino acids. Germline CDR1 and CDR2: DFQATT and SNEGSKA (reference sequence). The CDR3 reads CSARGRGLNEQYF. CDR3 DNA sequence: TGCAGTGCTAGAGGGCGGGGGCTGAACGAGCAGTACTTC.

This clonotype was detected many times. This chain uses TRBV5-1 with TRBJ2-3, with a weak D call TRBD1 (6 bases). The CDR3 has 15 amino acids. The V end lost 0 bases, the J end lost 1 base, and 9 bases lay between the germline ends. Looked up from germline, CDR1 is SGHRS and CDR2 is YFSETQ. CDR3 residues: CASSLGQAGTDTQYF. CDR3 coding DNA: TGCGCCAGCAGCTTGGGACAGGCGGGCACAGATACGCAGTATTTT.

This clonotype came up many times. This chain links TRBV7-6 with TRBJ1-1; D gene uncertain. The germline V gene has CDR1 SGHVS and CDR2 FNYEAQ. The CDR3 sequence is 15 residues long. V was clipped by 1 base and J by 1 base, with 10 bases between them. The CDR3 loop reads CASSLDLVGNTEAFF. In nucleotides, the CDR3 is TGTGCCAGCAGCTTAGACCTGGTGGGGAACACTGAAGCTTTCTTT.

This clonotype was observed at least ten times. The rearrangement links TRBV12-3 or TRBV12-4 to TRBJ1-1; TRBD1 might be the D (5 bases). This CDR3 comprises 17 residues. The ends were cut back, 8 bases at V and 0 bases at J, with 22 bases in the middle. This chain's CDR3 is CASGPSGGAAMNTEAFF. CDR3 DNA: TGTGCCAGCGGCCCTTCGGGAGGGGCCGCCATGAACACTGAAGCTTTCTTT.

This clonotype came up many times. This chain links TRBV6-1 with TRBJ1-2; D is ambiguous. The length of the CDR3 is 13 residues. The germline V and J ends were trimmed by 11 bases and 2 bases, with 15 bases remaining between them. Looked up from germline, CDR1 is MNHNS and CDR2 is SASEGT. The CDR3 DNA follows: TGTGCCGCAAAAAGCGGGGTCAACTATGGCTACACCTTC. It translates to CAAKSGVNYGYTF.

This clonotype was counted at least ten times. This chain connects TRBV15 to TRBJ1-1; a possible D gene is TRBD1 (5 bases). V dropped 1 base and J dropped 2 bases, with 17 bases sitting between them. This CDR3 comprises 17 residues. Germline CDR1 and CDR2: LNHNV and YYDKDF (reference sequence). The CDR3 is CATSRGGGLGTNTEAFF. The CDR3, as DNA: TGTGCCACCAGCAGAGGTGGGGGTCTAGGGACTAACACTGAAGCTTTCTTT.

This clonotype was seen a handful of times. This could be a read error, since a much larger clone is one nucleotide away. This sequence joins TRBV20-1 and TRBJ1-1, with unresolved D. CDR1 is DFQATT, CDR2 SNEGSKA, per germline (reference sequence). Between the trimmed V and J ends, which lost 3 bases and 5 bases, there was a span of 16 bases. The CDR3 runs 14 residues. The CDR3 here is CSARSPERETEAFF. The CDR3 region has the DNA TGCAGTGCTAGGTCCCCAGAAAGGGAAACTGAAGCTTTCTTT.

In this sample, this clonotype turned up many times. The chain combines TRBV7-2 with TRBJ2-1; possible D gene TRBD2, 6 bases. V gave up 5 bases and J gave up 0 bases, with 11 bases separating them. This CDR3 is built from 15 residues. Germline V lookup: CDR1 SGHTA, CDR2 FQGNSA. CDR3 DNA sequence: TGTGCCAGCAGCCGCTGGGGGGACTCCTACAATGAGCAGTTCTTC. Amino acids: CASSRWGDSYNEQFF.

This clonotype occurred many times. The chain has TRBV6-5 and TRBJ1-1, with D unclear. This CDR3 has 14 amino acids. The ends were cut back, 5 bases at V and 1 base at J, with 11 bases in the middle. Germline-derived CDR1 and CDR2 are MNHEY and SVGAGI. The CDR3 is CASSRDPENTEAFF. The CDR3 DNA sequence: TGTGCCAGCAGTCGCGACCCAGAGAACACTGAAGCTTTCTTT.

This clonotype has at least ten counts. The V gene is TRBV6-5, the J gene TRBJ1-2; 10 nucleotides line up with TRBD1. V was clipped by 2 bases and J by 7 bases; unmatched bases: 7. The CDR3 consists of 15 residues. Per germline, CDR1 MNHEY and CDR2 SVGAGI. The CDR3 DNA follows: TGTGCCAGCAGTTACGACAGGGGGCGTCGGGCTGGCTACACCTTC. It codes for CASSYDRGRRAGYTF.

This clonotype was seen ten or more times. The chain is built from TRBV27 and TRBJ2-1; 11 nucleotides match TRBD2. The CDR3 runs to 16 residues. The germline V gene encodes CDR1 MNHEY and CDR2 SMNVEV (reference sequence). After removal of 8 bases from V and 5 bases from J, the junction contained 11 bases not matched to a gene. The CDR3 sequence: CASSQDRGLADNEQFF. The CDR3 DNA reads TGTGCCAGCTCCCAAGACAGGGGACTAGCGGACAATGAGCAGTTCTTC.

This clonotype has a count of ten or more. The CDR3 is CASSYRALGEKLFF. CDR3 nucleotide sequence: TGTGCCAGCAGCTACCGGGCCCTCGGGGAAAAACTGTTTTTT. The chain has TRBV5-6 and TRBJ1-4, with no clear D. Germline loops: CDR1 SGHDT, CDR2 YYEEEE. The V end was cut by 3 bases, the J end by 8 bases, with 14 bases between. This CDR3 is built from 14 residues.

This clonotype was detected many times. The chain uses TRBV15 and TRBJ1-1; the match to TRBD1 covers 7 bases. CDR1 and CDR2 (germline): LNHNV, YYDKDF (reference sequence). V trimming: 3 bases; J trimming: 4 bases; junction bases outside the gene matches: 14. CDR3 length: 17 residues. CDR3 coding DNA: TGTGCCACCAGCAGCGAGACAGAAGACAGGGCGATCACTGAAGCTTTCTTT. This encodes CATSSETEDRAITEAFF. The variable domain in full, completed from reference TRBV15 and TRBJ1-1, reads DAMVIQNPRYQVTQFGKPVTLSCSQTLNHNVMYWYQQKSSQAPKLLFHYYDKDFNNEADTPDNFQSRRPNTSFCFLDIRSPGLGDTAMYLCATSSETEDRAITEAFFGQGTRLTVV.